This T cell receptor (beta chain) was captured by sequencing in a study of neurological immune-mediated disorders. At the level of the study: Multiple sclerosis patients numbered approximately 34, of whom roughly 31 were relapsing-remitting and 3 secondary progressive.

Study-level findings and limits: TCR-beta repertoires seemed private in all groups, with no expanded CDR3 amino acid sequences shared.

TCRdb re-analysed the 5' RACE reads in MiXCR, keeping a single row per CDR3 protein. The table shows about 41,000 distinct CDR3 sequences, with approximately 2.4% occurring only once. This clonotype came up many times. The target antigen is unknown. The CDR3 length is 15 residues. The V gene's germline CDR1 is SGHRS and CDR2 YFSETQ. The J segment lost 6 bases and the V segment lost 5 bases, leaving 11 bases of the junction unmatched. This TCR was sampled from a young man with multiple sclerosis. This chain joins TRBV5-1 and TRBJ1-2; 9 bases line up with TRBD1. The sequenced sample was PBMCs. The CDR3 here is CASRVPGQGEHGYTF. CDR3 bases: TGCGCCAGCAGAGTCCCGGGACAGGGTGAACATGGCTACACCTTC.